The rows below give T cell receptor beta chains drawn from one sample of a study of shared clonotypes between healthy human individuals. Some clones are missing from TCRdb's copy, which holds only in-frame ones; the method was immunoSEQ multiplex PCR. The sample includes some 2 million clones, about 95% seen only once; the top ten take roughly 1.2%. Sequenced input: naive CD8+ T cells sorted from blood. The source of these receptors is a man aged 18 to 29 in good health. Both conserved end residues are part of each CDR3. A D gene is named only where the DNA matches it firmly.

CDR3 | J | V | D
CASSPKTDSYEQYF | TRBJ2-7 | TRBV7-6 | NA
CASSYRTEPWETQYF | TRBJ2-5 | TRBV21-1 | NA
CASRSSPKNIQYF | TRBJ2-4 | TRBV6-5 | NA
CASSPLGVHYEQYF | TRBJ2-7 | TRBV28 | NA
CASSYSPGSYEQYF | TRBJ2-7 | TRBV6-5 | NA
CAWNKDRGHTDTQYF | TRBJ2-3 | TRBV30 | TRBD1
CASSLNRGGTETQYF | TRBJ2-5 | TRBV5-6 | NA
CASSPGNKDGYTF | TRBJ1-2 | TRBV27 | NA
CASSVPGTSGGPMGETQYF | TRBJ2-5 | TRBV9 | TRBD2
CASSRTGSSEQYF | TRBJ2-7 | TRBV6-5 | TRBD1
CASSFFLRDRGETQYF | TRBJ2-5 | TRBV13 | TRBD1
CATSTGYYQETQYF | TRBJ2-5 | TRBV5-1 | NA
CASSLWTGAEETQYF | TRBJ2-5 | TRBV19 | TRBD1
CASSRLYFGLHEQYF | TRBJ2-7 | TRBV4-3 | NA
CASSVGGELTNEKLFF | TRBJ1-4 | TRBV9 | NA
CASTPRSAPDTQYF | TRBJ2-3 | TRBV7-9 | NA
CASSEYDWATEAFF | TRBJ1-1 | TRBV6-1 | NA
CASSIDRGTEAFF | TRBJ1-1 | TRBV19 | TRBD1
CASSETGSGNTIYF | TRBJ1-3 | TRBV2 | NA
CASSQALAGIYEQYF | TRBJ2-7 | TRBV4-3 | TRBD2
CAISESTGTSIDYTF | TRBJ1-2 | TRBV10-3 | NA
CASTWDREYEQYF | TRBJ2-7 | TRBV5-1 | TRBD1
CASSSPPDEQYF | TRBJ2-7 | TRBV5-1 | NA
CASSNPRTDTQYF | TRBJ2-3 | TRBV27 | NA
CASNGLGPQGHEQYF | TRBJ2-7 | TRBV2 | TRBD2
CASIFGLAGGAYEQYF | TRBJ2-7 | TRBV7-8 | TRBD2
CASRSSRETYEQYF | TRBJ2-7 | TRBV19 | NA
CASSLGLAARGNEQFF | TRBJ2-1 | TRBV7-2 | TRBD2
CASSLATHNEQFF | TRBJ2-1 | TRBV13 | NA
CASSLGTSGYEQYF | TRBJ2-7 | TRBV5-4 | TRBD2
CASSSPDRGLNEQFF | TRBJ2-1 | TRBV7-3 | TRBD1
CASSIGLGTTGELFF | TRBJ2-2 | TRBV19 | NA
CASSWTGGLNTEAFF | TRBJ1-1 | TRBV27 | TRBD1
CASSYEASGSTDTQYF | TRBJ2-3 | TRBV6-5 | TRBD2
CASSGWVGTEAFF | TRBJ1-1 | TRBV9 | NA
CASSHLREATDTQYF | TRBJ2-3 | TRBV6-1 | TRBD2
CASSYGPLSTDTQYF | TRBJ2-3 | TRBV6-6 | NA
CASSQGDRDGNEQFF | TRBJ2-1 | TRBV7-6 | TRBD1
CASSKGGIYNEQFF | TRBJ2-1 | TRBV21-1 | NA
CASSGEAPQETQYF | TRBJ2-5 | TRBV2 | NA
CASSHSTGGSYEQYF | TRBJ2-7 | TRBV4-1 | TRBD1
CASSLGQAGINLYEQYF | TRBJ2-7 | TRBV11-2 | TRBD2
CAWSLGQGLYEQYF | TRBJ2-7 | TRBV30 | TRBD1
CASSVGLAGDSDTQYF | TRBJ2-3 | TRBV9 | TRBD2
CASSLELAENEQFF | TRBJ2-1 | TRBV5-5 | NA
CASSSSWGSGNTIYF | TRBJ1-3 | TRBV5-6 | NA
CASSTTQRAYEQYF | TRBJ2-7 | TRBV7-9 | NA
CASRPMMNTEAFF | TRBJ1-1 | TRBV7-2 | NA
CASSQVGVAGSYEQYF | TRBJ2-7 | TRBV4-2 | TRBD2
CAWSVHGVEKLFF | TRBJ1-4 | TRBV30 | NA
CAWSVAGGTYEQYF | TRBJ2-7 | TRBV30 | TRBD2
CASSFGGGGTYEQYF | TRBJ2-7 | TRBV27 | TRBD2
CASSYSRGRTPEQFF | TRBJ2-1 | TRBV6-5 | NA
CAISESWREDYEQYF | TRBJ2-7 | TRBV10-3 | TRBD2
CASSGHSAYEQYF | TRBJ2-7 | TRBV11-2 | NA
CAWSVGQPSYEQYF | TRBJ2-7 | TRBV30 | NA
CASSSGFGNNEQFF | TRBJ2-1 | TRBV5-6 | NA
CASASDGQRETQYF | TRBJ2-5 | TRBV28 | NA
CASSQEADMNTEAFF | TRBJ1-1 | TRBV4-3 | NA
CASSLATDEQFF | TRBJ2-1 | TRBV5-6 | NA